The TCR beta chain described here comes from a study of blood T cell repertoires in COVID-19. Study-level information: The United States, Italy and Spain were the sources of the acute and convalescent COVID-19 samples.

Clones were read by immunoSEQ multiplex PCR, and TCRdb kept only the in-frame ones, dropping some. The sample lists about 220,000 clones, approximately 78% occurring once. This sequence was found in a woman aged 70-85 years with COVID-19, enrolled during active disease. Sequenced material: peripheral blood.

The CDR3 bases are TGCGCCAGCAGCGGCTACAAGACGGGAAGCTCCTACAATGAGCAGTTCTTC. It yields the protein CASSGYKTGSSYNEQFF. The rearrangement uses TRBV5-1 and TRBJ2-1, with D possibly matching TRBD2 (5 bases). This CDR3 region has 17 residues. V gave up 4 bases and J gave up 0 bases, with 17 bases separating them. CDR1 and CDR2 (germline): SGHRS, YFSETQ.